This TCR beta chain was observed in a study of blood T cell repertoires in COVID-19. About the study: The cDNA or gDNA used as material had been derived from T cells, B-cell-depleted T cells, or PBMCs.

J lost 4 bases, V lost 5 bases, and 8 bases had no gene match. The length of the CDR3 is 16 residues. The germline gives CDR1 LNHDA, CDR2 SQIVND (reference sequence). Produced via immunoSEQ multiplex PCR; TCRdb's table is partial and in-frame only. The sample carries 110,000 or so clones, 75% to 90% recorded once. The sample comprised peripheral blood. This chain links TRBV19 with TRBJ1-1, with 12 bases matching TRBD1. This TCR derives from a woman between 40 and 50 years old with acute or convalescent COVID-19. The CDR3 spells CASSPGTGGSSTEAFF. In DNA, the CDR3 is TGTGCCAGTAGTCCGGGGACAGGGGGCTCGAGCACTGAAGCTTTCTTT.